This TCR beta chain comes out of a study of T cell changes during pregnancy in multiple sclerosis. Between the trimmed V and J ends, which lost 2 bases and 7 bases, there was a span of 5 bases. The CDR3 runs to 12 residues. Germline V CDR1 and CDR2: MDHEN, SYDVKM. This table comes from immunoSEQ multiplex PCR, and its TCRdb copy is limited to in-frame clones, with some not included. Of more than 65,000 clones listed, over 85% are singletons. The clonotype comes from a female donor with multiple sclerosis, enrolled in a pregnancy study. This chain connects TRBV28 to TRBJ1-4; D not resolved. The sample in question was CD4+ T cells from peripheral blood mononuclear cells, obtained before pregnancy. The CDR3 DNA sequence: TGTGCCAGCAGTTTAACGCGTGAAAAACTGTTTTTT. Its protein is CASSLTREKLFF. Complete variable domain (other parts from reference TRBV28 and TRBJ1-4): DVKVTQSSRYLVKRTGEKVFLECVQDMDHENMFWYRQDPGLGLRLIYFSYDVKMKEKGDIPEGYSVSREKKERFSLILESASTNQTSMYLCASSLTREKLFFGSGTQLSVL.